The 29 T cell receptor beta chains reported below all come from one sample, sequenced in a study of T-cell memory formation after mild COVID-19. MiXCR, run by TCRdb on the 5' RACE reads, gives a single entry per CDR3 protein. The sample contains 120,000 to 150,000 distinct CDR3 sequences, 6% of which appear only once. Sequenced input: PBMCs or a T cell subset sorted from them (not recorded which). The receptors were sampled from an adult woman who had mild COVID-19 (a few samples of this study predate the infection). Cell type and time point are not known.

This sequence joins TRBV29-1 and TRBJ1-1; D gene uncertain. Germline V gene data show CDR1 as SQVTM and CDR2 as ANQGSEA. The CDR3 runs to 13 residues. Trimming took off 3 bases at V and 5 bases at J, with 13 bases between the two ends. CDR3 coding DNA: TGCAGCGTTGAGGACCGTAGAAGGACTGAAGCTTTCTTT. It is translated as CSVEDRRRTEAFF.

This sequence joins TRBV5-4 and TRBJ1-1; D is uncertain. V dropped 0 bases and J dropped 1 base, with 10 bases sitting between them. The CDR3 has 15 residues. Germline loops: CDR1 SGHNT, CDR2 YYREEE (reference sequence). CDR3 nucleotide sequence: TGTGCCAGCAGCTTGGATCAGGTGGGGAACACTGAAGCTTTCTTT. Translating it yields CASSLDQVGNTEAFF.

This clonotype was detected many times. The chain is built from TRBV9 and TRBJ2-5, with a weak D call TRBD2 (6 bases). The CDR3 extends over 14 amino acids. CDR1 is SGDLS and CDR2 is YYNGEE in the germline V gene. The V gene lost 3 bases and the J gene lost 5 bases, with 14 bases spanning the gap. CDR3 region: CASSADGGVETQYF. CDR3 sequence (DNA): TGTGCCAGCAGCGCCGATGGAGGGGTGGAGACCCAGTACTTC.

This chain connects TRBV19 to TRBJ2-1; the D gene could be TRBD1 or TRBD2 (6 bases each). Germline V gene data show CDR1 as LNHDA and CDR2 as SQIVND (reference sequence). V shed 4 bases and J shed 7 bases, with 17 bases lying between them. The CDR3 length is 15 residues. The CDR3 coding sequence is TGTGCCAGTAGTAGGGGGGCAGGGGTTGCGAATGAGCAGTTCTTC. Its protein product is CASSRGAGVANEQFF.

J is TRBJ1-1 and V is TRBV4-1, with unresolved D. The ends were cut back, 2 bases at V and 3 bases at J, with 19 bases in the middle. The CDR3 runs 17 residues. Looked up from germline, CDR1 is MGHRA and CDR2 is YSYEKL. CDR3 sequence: CASSQLGKRVGDTEAFF. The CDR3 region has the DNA TGCGCCAGCAGCCAACTTGGCAAGCGAGTTGGGGACACTGAAGCTTTCTTT.

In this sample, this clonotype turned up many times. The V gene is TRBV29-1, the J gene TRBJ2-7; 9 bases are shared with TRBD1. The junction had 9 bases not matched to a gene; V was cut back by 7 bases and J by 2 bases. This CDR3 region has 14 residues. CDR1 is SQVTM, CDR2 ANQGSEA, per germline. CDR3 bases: TGCAGCGCAGTACCGAGGGACAGGGCCTACGAGCAGTACTTC. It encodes CSAVPRDRAYEQYF.

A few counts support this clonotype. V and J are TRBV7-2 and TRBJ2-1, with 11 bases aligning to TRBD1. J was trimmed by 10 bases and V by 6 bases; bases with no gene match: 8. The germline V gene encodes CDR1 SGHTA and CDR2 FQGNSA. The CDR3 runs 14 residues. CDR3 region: CASRLGQGVGEQFF. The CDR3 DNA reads TGTGCCAGCAGGTTGGGACAGGGGGTTGGGGAGCAGTTCTTC.

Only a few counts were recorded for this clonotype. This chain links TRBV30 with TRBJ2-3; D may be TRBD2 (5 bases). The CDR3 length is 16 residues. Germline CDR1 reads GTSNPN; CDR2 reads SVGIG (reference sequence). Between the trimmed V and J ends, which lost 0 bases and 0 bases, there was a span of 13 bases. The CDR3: CAWSVGGSASTDTQYF. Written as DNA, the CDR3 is TGTGCCTGGAGTGTAGGAGGCTCCGCTAGCACAGATACGCAGTATTTT.

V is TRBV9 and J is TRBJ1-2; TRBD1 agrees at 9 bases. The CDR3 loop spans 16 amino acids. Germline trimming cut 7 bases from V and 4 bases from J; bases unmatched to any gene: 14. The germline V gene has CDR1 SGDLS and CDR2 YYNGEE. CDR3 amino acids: CASGWDREGASYGYTF. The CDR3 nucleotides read TGTGCCAGCGGTTGGGACAGGGAAGGGGCATCCTATGGCTACACCTTC.

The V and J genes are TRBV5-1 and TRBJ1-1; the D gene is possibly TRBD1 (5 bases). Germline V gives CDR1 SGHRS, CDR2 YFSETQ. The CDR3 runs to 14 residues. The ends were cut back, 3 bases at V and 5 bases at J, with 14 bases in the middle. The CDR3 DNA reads TGCGCCAGCAGCTACGGACAAAGGGTAACTGAAGCTTTCTTT. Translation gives CASSYGQRVTEAFF.

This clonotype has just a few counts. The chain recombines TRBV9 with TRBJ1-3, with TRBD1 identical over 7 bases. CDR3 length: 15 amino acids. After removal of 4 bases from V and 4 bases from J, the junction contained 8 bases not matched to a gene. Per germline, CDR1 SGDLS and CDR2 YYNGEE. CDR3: CASSFAQGVGNTIYF. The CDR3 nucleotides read TGTGCCAGCAGCTTCGCCCAGGGGGTCGGAAACACCATATATTTT.

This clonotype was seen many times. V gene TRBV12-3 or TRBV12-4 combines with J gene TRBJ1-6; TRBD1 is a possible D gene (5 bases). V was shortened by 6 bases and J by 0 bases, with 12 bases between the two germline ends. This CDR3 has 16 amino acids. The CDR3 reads CASSRKGSSYNSPLHF. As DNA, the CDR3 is TGTGCCAGCAGCCGGAAGGGGAGCTCCTATAATTCACCCCTCCACTTT.

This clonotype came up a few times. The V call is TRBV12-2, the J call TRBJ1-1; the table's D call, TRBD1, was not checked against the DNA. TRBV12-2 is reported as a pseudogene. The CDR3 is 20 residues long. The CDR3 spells CASRLAGQGQHRPLNTEAFF. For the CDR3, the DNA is TGTGCAAGTCGCTTAGCGGGACAGGGACAACACCGTCCCTTGAACACTGAAGCTTTCTTT.

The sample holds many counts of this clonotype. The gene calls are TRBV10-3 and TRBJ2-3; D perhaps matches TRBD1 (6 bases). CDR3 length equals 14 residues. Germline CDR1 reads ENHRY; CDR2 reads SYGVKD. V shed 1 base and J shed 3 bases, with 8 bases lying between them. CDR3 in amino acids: CAISELGATDTQYF. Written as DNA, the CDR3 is TGTGCCATCAGTGAGTTGGGGGCTACAGATACGCAGTATTTT.

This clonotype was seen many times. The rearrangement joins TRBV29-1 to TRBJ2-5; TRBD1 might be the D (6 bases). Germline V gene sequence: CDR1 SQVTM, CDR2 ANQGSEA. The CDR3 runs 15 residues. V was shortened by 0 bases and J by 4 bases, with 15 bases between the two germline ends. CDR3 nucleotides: TGCAGCGTTGAAGAGAGGCAGGGGATCGGAGAGACCCAGTACTTC. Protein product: CSVEERQGIGETQYF.

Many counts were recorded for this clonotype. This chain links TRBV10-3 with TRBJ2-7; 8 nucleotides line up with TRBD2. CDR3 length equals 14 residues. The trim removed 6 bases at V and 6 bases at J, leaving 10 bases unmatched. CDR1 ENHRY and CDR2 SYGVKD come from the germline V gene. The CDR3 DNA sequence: TGTGCCATCAGCCCCGCGGGGGGCCGCCTCGAGCAGTACTTC. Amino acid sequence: CAISPAGGRLEQYF.

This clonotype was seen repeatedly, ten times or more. CDR3 protein: CASRSSELAGIYETQYF. CDR3 bases: TGTGCCAGCAGAAGCTCTGAACTAGCGGGAATTTATGAGACCCAGTACTTC. The rearrangement joins TRBV6-5 to TRBJ2-5; the match to TRBD2 covers 10 bases. The V and J ends lost 6 bases and 5 bases, in that order; junction bases with no gene match: 15. The germline V gene has CDR1 MNHEY and CDR2 SVGAGI. CDR3 length: 17 amino acids.

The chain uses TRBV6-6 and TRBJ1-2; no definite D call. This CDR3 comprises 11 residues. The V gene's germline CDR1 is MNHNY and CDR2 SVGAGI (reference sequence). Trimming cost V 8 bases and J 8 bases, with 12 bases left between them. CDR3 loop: CASGWEGGYTF. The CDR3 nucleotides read TGTGCCAGCGGGTGGGAGGGAGGCTACACCTTC.

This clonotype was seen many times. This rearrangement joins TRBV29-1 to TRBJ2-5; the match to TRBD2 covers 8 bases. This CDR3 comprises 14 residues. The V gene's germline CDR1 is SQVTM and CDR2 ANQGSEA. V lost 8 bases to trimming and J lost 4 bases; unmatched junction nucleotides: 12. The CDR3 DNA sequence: TGCAGCTTCGCTAGCGGGCTCGGCCGAGAGACCCAGTACTTC. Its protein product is CSFASGLGRETQYF.

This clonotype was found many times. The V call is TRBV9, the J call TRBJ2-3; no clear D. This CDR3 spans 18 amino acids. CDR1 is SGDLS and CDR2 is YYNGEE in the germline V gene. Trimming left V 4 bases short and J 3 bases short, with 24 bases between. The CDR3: CASSSPPWAASLTDTQYF. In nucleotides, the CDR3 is TGTGCCAGCAGCTCCCCGCCTTGGGCTGCCTCCCTGACAGATACGCAGTATTTT.

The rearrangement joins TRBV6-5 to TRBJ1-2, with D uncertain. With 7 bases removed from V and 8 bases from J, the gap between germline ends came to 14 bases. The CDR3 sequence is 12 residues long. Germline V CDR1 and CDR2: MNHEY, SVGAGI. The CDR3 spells CASTNGLSGYTF. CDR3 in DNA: TGTGCCAGCACTAACGGCCTCAGCGGCTACACCTTC.

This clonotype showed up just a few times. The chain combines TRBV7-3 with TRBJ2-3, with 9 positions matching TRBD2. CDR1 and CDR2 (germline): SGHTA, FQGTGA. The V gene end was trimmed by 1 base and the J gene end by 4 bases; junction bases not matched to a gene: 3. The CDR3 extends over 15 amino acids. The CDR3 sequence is CASSLKAGGPDTQYF. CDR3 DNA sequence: TGTGCCAGCAGCTTAAAGGCGGGGGGGCCAGATACGCAGTATTTT.

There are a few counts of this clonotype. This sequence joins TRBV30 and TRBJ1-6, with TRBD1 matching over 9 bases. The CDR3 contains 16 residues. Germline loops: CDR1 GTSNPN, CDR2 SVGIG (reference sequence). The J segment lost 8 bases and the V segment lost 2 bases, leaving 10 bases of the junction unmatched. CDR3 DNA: TGTGCCTGGAGTATAGGGGACAGGGATCGACATTCACCCCTCCACTTT. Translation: CAWSIGDRDRHSPLHF.

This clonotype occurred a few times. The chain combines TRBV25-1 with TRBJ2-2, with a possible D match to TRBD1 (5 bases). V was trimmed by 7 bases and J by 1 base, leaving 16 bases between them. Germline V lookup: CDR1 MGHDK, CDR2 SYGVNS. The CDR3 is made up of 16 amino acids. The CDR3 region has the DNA TGTGCCAGCATAGGAAAACAGACAGAGAACACCGGGGAGCTGTTTTTT. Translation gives CASIGKQTENTGELFF.

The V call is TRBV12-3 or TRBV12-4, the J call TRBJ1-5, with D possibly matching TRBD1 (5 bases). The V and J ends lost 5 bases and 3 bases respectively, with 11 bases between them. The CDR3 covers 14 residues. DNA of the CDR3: TGTGCCAGCAGTCCCGGGACGGACAATCAGCCCCAGCATTTT. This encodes CASSPGTDNQPQHF.

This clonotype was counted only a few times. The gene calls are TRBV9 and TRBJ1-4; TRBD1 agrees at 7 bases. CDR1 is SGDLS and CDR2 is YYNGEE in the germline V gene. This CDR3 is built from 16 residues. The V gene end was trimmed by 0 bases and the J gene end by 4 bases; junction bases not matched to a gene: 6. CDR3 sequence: CASSVGTGRVNEKLFF. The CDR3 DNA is TGTGCCAGCAGCGTAGGGACAGGACGGGTTAATGAAAAACTGTTTTTT.

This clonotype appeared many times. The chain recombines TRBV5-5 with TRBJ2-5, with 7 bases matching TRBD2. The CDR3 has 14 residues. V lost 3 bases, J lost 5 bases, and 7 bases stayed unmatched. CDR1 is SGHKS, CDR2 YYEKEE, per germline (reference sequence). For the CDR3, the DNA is TGTGCCAGCAGCTCTTCTAGCGGCGTGGAGACCCAGTACTTC. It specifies CASSSSSGVETQYF.

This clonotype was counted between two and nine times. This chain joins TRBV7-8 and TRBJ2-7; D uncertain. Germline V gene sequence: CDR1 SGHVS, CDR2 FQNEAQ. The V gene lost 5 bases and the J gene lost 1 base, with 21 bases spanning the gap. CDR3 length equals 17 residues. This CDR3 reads CASSLTTADFHSYEQYF. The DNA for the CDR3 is TGTGCCAGCAGCCTAACAACAGCCGACTTTCATTCCTACGAGCAGTACTTC.

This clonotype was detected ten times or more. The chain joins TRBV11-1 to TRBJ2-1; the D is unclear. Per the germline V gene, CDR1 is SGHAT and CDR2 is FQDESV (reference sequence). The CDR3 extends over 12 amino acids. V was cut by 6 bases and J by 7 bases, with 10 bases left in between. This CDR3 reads CASSPRRNEQFF. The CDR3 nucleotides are TGTGCCAGCAGTCCACGCCGGAATGAGCAGTTCTTC.